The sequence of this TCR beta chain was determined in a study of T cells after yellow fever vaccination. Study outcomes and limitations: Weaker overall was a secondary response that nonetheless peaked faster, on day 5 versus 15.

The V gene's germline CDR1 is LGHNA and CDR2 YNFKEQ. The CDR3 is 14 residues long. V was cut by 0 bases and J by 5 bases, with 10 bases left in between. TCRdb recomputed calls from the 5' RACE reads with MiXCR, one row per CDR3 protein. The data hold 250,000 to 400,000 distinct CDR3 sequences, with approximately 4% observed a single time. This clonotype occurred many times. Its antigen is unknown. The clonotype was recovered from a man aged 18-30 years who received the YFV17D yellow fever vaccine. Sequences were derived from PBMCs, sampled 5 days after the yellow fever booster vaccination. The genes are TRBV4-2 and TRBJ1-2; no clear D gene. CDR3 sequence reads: CASSQEQSDYGYTF. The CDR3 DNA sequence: TGTGCCAGCAGCCAAGAACAGAGTGATTATGGCTACACCTTC.